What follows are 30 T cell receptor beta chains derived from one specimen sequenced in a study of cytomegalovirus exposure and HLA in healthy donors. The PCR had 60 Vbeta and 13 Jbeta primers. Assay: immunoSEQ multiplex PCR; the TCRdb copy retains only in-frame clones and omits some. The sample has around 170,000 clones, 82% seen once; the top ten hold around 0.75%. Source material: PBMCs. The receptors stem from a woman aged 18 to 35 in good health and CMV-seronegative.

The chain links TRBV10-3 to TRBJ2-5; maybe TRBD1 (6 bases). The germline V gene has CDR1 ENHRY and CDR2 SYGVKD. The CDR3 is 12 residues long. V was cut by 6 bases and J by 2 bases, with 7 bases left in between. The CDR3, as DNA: TGTGCCATCAGACAGGGACAAGAGACCCAGTACTTC. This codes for CAIRQGQETQYF.

The CDR3, as DNA: TGTGCCAGCAGCTTTCCGACTCTAGCGGGGGTGGGGGAGACCCAGTACTTC. Amino acids: CASSFPTLAGVGETQYF. This chain links TRBV5-4 with TRBJ2-5; TRBD2 aligns across 10 bases. The CDR3 runs to 17 residues. The germline V gene has CDR1 SGHNT and CDR2 YYREEE (reference sequence). V shed 2 bases and J 5 bases; nucleotides not matched to a gene: 12.

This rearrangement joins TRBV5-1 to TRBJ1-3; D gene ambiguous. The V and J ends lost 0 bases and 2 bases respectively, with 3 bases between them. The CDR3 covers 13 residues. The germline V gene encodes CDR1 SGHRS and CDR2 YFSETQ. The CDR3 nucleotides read TGCGCCAGCAGCTTGGCCGCTGGAAACACCATATATTTT. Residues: CASSLAAGNTIYF.

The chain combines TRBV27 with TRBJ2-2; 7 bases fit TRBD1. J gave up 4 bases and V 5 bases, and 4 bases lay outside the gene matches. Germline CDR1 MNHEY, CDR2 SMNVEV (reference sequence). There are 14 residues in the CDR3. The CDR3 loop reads CASSPTGTTGELFF. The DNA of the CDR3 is TGTGCCAGCAGTCCGACAGGGACCACCGGGGAGCTGTTTTTT.

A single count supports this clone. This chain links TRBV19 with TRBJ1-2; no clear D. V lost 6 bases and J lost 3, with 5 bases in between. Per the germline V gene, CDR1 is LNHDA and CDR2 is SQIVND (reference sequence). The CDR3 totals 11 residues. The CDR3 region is CASRRDYGYTF. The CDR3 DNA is TGTGCCAGTAGGCGAGACTATGGCTACACCTTC.

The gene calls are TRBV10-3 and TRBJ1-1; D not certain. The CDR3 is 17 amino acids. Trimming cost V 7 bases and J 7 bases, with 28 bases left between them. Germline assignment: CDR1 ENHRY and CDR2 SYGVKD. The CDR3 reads CAITPNGGPRDQDEAFF. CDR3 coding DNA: TGTGCCATCACCCCGAATGGCGGGCCAAGAGACCAGGATGAAGCTTTCTTT.

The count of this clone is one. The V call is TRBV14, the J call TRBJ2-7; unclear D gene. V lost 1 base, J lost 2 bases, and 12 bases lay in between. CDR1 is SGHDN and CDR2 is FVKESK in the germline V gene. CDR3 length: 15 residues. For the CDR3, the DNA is TGTGCCAGCAGCCAAGGCGAGTCGAGAGCCTACGAGCAGTACTTC. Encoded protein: CASSQGESRAYEQYF.

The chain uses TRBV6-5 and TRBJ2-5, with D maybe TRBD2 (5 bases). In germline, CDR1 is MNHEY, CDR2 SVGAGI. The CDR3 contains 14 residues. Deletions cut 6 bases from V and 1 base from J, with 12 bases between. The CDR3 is CASSLVRGQETQYF. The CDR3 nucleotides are TGTGCCAGCAGCCTCGTCCGGGGCCAAGAGACCCAGTACTTC.

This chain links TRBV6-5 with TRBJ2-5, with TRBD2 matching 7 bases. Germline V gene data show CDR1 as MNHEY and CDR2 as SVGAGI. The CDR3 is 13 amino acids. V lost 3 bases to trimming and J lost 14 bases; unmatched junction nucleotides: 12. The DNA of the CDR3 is TGTGCCAGCAGTTATAGCGCAGGACTAGACGTTTACTTC. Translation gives CASSYSAGLDVYF.

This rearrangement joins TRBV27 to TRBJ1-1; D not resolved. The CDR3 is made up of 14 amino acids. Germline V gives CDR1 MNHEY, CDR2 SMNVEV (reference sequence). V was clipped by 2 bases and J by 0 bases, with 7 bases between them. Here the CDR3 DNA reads TGTGCCAGCAGTTTAGGTTCGGTGAACACTGAAGCTTTCTTT. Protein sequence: CASSLGSVNTEAFF.

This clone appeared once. The CDR3 region has the DNA TGTGCCAGCAGTTTTATTGCAGGGGCTCAGCCCCAGCATTTT. It codes for CASSFIAGAQPQHF. The chain couples TRBV27 to TRBJ1-5; perhaps TRBD1 as D (6 bases). In germline, CDR1 is MNHEY, CDR2 SMNVEV (reference sequence). V lost 3 bases to trimming and J lost 6 bases, with 12 bases between them. The length of the CDR3 is 14 residues.

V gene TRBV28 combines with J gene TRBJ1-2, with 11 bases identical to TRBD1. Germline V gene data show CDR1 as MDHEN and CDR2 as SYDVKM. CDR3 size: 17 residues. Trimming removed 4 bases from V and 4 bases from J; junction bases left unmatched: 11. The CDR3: CASSSGQGASISYGYTF. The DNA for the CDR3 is TGTGCCAGCAGTTCCGGACAGGGGGCTTCCATAAGCTATGGCTACACCTTC.

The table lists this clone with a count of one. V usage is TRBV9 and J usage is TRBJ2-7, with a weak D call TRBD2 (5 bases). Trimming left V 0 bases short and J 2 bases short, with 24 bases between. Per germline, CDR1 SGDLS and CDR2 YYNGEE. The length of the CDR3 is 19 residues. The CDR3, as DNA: TGTGCCAGCAGCGTAGCTTATTCGACTACGTTGAACCCAGCCTACGAGCAGTACTTC. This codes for CASSVAYSTTLNPAYEQYF.

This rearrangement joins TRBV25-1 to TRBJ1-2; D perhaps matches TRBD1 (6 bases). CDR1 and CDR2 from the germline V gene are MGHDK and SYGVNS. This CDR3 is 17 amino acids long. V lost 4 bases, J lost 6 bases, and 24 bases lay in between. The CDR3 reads CASSGGIRQAGGNGYTF. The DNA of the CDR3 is TGTGCCAGCAGTGGCGGTATTAGACAGGCGGGGGGAAATGGCTACACCTTC.

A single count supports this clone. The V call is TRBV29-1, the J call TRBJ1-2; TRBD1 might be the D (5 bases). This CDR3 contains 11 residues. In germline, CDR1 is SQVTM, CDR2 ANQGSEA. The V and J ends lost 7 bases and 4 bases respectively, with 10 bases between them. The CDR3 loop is CSGQGGYGYTF. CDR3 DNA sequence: TGCAGCGGGCAGGGTGGCTATGGCTACACCTTC.

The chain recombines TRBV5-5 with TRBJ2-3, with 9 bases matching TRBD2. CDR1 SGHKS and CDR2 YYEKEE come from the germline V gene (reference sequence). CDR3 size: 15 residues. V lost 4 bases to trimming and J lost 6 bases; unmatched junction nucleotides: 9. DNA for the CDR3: TGTGCCAGCAGCCCGGGACTAGCATGGTACGATACGCAGTATTTT. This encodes CASSPGLAWYDTQYF.

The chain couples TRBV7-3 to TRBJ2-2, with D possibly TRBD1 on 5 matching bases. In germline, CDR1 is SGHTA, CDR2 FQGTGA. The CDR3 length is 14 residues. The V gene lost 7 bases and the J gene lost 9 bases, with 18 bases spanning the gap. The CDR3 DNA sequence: TGTGCCAGCACAAAAGGGGCCGGTCAGCGGGAGCTGTTTTTT. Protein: CASTKGAGQRELFF.

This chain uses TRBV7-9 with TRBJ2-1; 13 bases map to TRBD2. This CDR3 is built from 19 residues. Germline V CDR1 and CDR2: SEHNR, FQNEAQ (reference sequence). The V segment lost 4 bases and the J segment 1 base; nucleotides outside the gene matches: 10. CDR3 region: CASSSPGLAGPPSYNEQFF. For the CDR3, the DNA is TGTGCCAGCAGCTCTCCGGGACTAGCGGGGCCCCCGTCCTACAATGAGCAGTTCTTC. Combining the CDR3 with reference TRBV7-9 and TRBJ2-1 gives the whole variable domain DTGVSQNPRHKITKRGQNVTFRCDPISEHNRLYWYRQTLGQGPEFLTYFQNEAQLEKSRLLSDRFSAERPKGSFSTLEIQRTEQGDSAMYLCASSSPGLAGPPSYNEQFFGPGTRLTVL.

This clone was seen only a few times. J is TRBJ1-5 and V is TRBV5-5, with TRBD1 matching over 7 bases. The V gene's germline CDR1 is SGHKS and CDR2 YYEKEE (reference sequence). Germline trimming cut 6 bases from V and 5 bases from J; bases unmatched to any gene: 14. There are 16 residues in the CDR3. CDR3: CASTLRVTGMDQPQHF. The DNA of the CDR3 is TGTGCCAGCACCTTACGGGTGACAGGGATGGATCAGCCCCAGCATTTT.

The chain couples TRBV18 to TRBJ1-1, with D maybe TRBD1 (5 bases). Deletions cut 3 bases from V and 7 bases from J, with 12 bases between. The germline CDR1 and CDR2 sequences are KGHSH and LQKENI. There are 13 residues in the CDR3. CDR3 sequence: CASSPQTDSEAFF. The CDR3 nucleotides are TGTGCCAGCTCACCGCAAACTGACAGTGAAGCTTTCTTT.

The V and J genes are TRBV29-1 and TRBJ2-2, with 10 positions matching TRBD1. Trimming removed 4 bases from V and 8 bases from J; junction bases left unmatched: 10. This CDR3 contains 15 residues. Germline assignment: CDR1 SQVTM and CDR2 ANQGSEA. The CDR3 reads CSVGTGTGVRGELFF. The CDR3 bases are TGCAGCGTTGGGACCGGGACAGGGGTGCGGGGGGAGCTGTTTTTT.

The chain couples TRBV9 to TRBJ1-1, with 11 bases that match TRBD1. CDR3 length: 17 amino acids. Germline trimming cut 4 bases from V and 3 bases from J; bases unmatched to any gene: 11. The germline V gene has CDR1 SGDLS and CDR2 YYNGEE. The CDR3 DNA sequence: TGTGCCAGCAGCCCCAGAAGTTCGGGACAGGGGGACACTGAAGCTTTCTTT. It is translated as CASSPRSSGQGDTEAFF.

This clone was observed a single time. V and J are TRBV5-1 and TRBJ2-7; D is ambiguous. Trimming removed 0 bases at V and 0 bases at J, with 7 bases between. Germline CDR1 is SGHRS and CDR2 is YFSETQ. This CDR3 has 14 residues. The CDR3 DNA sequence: TGCGCCAGCAGCTTGGGGCCAAGCTCCTACGAGCAGTACTTC. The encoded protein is CASSLGPSSYEQYF.

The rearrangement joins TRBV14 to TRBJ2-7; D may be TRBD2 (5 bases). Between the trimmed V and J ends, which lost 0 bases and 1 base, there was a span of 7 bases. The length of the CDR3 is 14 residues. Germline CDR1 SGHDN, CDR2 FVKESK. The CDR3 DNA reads TGTGCCAGCAGCCAAGAACCGGGATCCTACGAGCAGTACTTC. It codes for CASSQEPGSYEQYF.

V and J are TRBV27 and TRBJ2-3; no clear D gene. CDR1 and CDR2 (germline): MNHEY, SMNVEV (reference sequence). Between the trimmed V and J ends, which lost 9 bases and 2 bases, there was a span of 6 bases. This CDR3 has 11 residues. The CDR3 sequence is CASLFTDTQYF. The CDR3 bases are TGTGCCAGTCTCTTCACAGATACGCAGTATTTT.

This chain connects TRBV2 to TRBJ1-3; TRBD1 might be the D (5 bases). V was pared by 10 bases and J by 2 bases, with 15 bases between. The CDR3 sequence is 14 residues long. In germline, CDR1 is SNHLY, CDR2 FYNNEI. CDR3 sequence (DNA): TGTGCCACCCTAACCCAGACAGCTGGAAACACCATATATTTT. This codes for CATLTQTAGNTIYF.

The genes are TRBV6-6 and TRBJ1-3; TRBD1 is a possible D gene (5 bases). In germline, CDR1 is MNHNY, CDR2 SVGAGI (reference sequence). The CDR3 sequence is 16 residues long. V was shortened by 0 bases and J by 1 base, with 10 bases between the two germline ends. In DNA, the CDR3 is TGTGCCAGCAGTTACTCGTCGGAGGGGTCTGGAAACACCATATATTTT. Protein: CASSYSSEGSGNTIYF.

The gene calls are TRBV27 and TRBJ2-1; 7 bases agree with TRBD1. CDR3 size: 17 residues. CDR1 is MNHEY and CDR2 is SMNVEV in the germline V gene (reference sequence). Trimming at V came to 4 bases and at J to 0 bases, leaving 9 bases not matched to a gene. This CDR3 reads CASSSVQGQSSYNEQFF. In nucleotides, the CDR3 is TGTGCCAGCAGTTCGGTCCAGGGACAGAGCTCCTACAATGAGCAGTTCTTC.

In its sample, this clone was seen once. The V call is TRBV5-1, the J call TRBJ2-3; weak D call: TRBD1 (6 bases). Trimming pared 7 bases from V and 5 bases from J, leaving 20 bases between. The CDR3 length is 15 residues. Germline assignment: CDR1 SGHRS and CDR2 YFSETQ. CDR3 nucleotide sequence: TGCGCCAGCTACGGGACACCAACAGCTGGAGATACGCAGTATTTT. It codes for CASYGTPTAGDTQYF.

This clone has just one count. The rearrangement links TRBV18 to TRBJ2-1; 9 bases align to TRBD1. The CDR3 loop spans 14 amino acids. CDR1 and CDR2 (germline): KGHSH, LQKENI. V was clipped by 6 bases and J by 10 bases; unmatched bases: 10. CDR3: CASSPRDRDREQFF. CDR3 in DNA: TGTGCCAGCTCCCCCCGGGACAGGGATCGGGAGCAGTTCTTC.